This TCR beta chain appears in the sequencing data of a study of beta chain features in type 1 diabetes. This clone appeared a few times. Its antigen remains unknown. Study-wide findings and caveats: Shorter TCRB CDR3s, moderately but significantly so, marked every one of the four CD4+ subsets in Type 1 diabetes patients. PCR might pick shorter templates more often, in the same way for patients and controls.

What was sequenced were expressed TCRB transcripts, since all of the isolated RNA had been reverse transcribed. TCRdb's copy holds only in-frame clones and misses some; the assay was immunoSEQ multiplex PCR. The table has 200,000 to 250,000 clones, 11% to 15% seen once. The germline V gene encodes CDR1 MGHRA and CDR2 YSYEKL. V was pared by 4 bases and J by 1 base, with 13 bases between. This CDR3 contains 15 residues. The chain carries TRBV4-1 and TRBJ2-5; D is unclear. This clonotype originated in a man aged 30-40 years with type 1 diabetes. What was sequenced was naive CD4+ T cells from blood. The CDR3 sequence is CASSPLPITQETQYF. The CDR3 DNA follows: TGCGCCAGCAGCCCCCTACCCATAACCCAAGAGACCCAGTACTTC.